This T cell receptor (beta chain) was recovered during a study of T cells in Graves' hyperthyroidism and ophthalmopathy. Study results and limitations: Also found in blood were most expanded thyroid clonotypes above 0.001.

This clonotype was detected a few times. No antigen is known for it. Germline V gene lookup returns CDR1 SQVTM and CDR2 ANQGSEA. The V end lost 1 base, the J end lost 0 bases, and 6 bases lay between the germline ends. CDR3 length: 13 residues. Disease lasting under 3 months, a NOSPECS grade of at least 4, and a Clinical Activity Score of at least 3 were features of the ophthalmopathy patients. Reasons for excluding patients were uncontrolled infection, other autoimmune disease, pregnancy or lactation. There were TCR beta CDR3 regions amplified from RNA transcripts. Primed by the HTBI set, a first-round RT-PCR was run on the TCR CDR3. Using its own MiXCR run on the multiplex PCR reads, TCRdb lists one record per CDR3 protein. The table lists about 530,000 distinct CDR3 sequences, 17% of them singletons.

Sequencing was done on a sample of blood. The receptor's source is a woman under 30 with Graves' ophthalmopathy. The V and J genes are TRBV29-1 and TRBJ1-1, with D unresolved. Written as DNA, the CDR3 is TGCAGCGTTGAAGTTTTCATGAACACTGAAGCTTTCTTT. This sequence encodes CSVEVFMNTEAFF.